A selection of T cell receptor beta chains follows, all from one sample in a study of OX40 agonist ivuxolimab in advanced cancers. TCRdb's copy holds only in-frame clones and misses some; the assay was immunoSEQ multiplex PCR. The repertoire holds some 60,000 clones, with 75% to 90% as singletons. The input for sequencing was CD4+ or CD8+ T cells sorted from blood, taken in a trial of the OX40 agonist ivuxolimab. The receptor source for this set is an adult with an advanced solid tumor such as melanoma, head and neck, liver or kidney cancer. CDR3s include the opening cysteine and the closing phenylalanine or tryptophan. Not all rows give a size; the values are once, few, many and, for expanded clones, a class.

clone_size,v_call,j_call,cdr3_aa
.,TRBV27,TRBJ1-5,CASRATGTSNQPQHF
.,TRBV28,TRBJ1-2,CASGQGRGYGYTF
.,TRBV19,TRBJ1-5,CASRSLNQPQHF
few,TRBV7-9,TRBJ1-6,CASSSYGQGDNSPLHF
.,TRBV11-1,TRBJ2-1,CASSLGQTPGNEQFF
.,TRBV18,TRBJ2-7,CASSPTGTPKAYEQYF
.,TRBV11-2,TRBJ2-7,CASSLGGFTSGNYEQYF
once,TRBV28,TRBJ1-2,CASSPLPGPQDHYGYTF
once,TRBV19,TRBJ2-5,CASNPGQGWETQYF
.,TRBV5-1,TRBJ1-1,CASSPLDGLNTEAFF
.,TRBV27,TRBJ2-1,CASRPRRGLAGVEQFF
.,TRBV7-3,TRBJ2-2,CASSLTLSGRENTGELFF
.,TRBV18,TRBJ2-7,CASSPAAGGAYEQYF
.,TRBV9,TRBJ2-3,CASSVEGAGGDTQYF
.,TRBV6-6,TRBJ1-1,CASSYPTGGNTEAFF
few,TRBV2,TRBJ2-6,CASSGTAGANVLTF
few,TRBV5-5,TRBJ1-1,CASSLGTVNTEAFF
.,TRBV18,TRBJ1-3,CATRLSSGNTIYF